This T cell receptor beta chain was recorded in a study of blood T cell repertoires in COVID-19 (dated by TCRdb to 2019 to 2021). Concerning the study at large: Samples from collaborators originated in the United States, Italy and Spain and spanned both the acute and convalescent phases of COVID-19. Where available, HLA class I and class II types were obtained from metadata supplied by the sample provider rather than from assay-based typing. The samples were drawn from the first 160 participants of the ongoing ImmuneRACE study and from 950 to 1,500 subjects provided by 6 global collaborators. The prospective study material was composed of cDNA or gDNA derived from T cells, B-cell-depleted T cells, or PBMCs. Subjects who had been exposed to COVID-19, were actively infected with it, or had recovered from it provided the deeply sampled blood TCRbeta repertoires that made up the dataset. The repertoires were made available in a free public database intended to serve as a resource for research on the immune response to SARS-CoV-2. The sample metadata nearly always contained a de-identified subject ID, COVID-19 status, age in years and sex. Points the paper makes about the study in general: The amount of clinical and demographic metadata varied by source and participant and was provided uncurated.

CDR1 SEHNR and CDR2 FQNEAQ are derived from the germline V gene (reference sequence). Spanning cysteine to phenylalanine, the CDR3 consists of 14 amino acids. Only the CDR3 part of the read is kept: 42 bases, read in frame from the first base. Trimming removed 5 bases from V and 2 bases from J; the gene matches leave 5 bases unexplained. The immunoSEQ Assay, a bias-controlled multiplex PCR, was used to amplify TCRbeta CDR3 regions from genomic DNA. Per the authors' processing: Nucleated cell counts per sample were estimated from amplification of reference gene primers within the assay. Sequence reads were collapsed and filtered to measure the absolute abundance of every unique TCRbeta CDR3 rearrangement. Productive Simpson clonality was computed per sample as the square root of Simpson's diversity index over productive rearrangements. The table was pulled from immuneACCESS by TCRdb, which kept in-frame rearrangements only. Such tables lose some clones; where checked, under half of the loss comes from unresolved V genes, and the rest has no known cause. V and J calls and clone size follow that table, whereas D and trimming were derived from the DNA. The table for this sample lists about 200,000 clones; around 76% of them were counted only once. Clones ranked in the top ten supply approximately 8% of the sample.

On this clone itself: Its antigen has not been determined. Base qualities are missing; no much larger clone stands one base away.

At one collaborating source in Seattle, patients were enrolled during active infection and were followed longitudinally through the course of disease. Collaborating institutions collected whole blood in K2EDTA tubes following their own protocols. For TCRbeta analysis, collaborators shipped samples in one of three forms: frozen whole blood, isolated PBMCs, or DNA extracted from either of those sample types. The sequence links TRBV7-9 to TRBJ2-5; 7 nucleotides in the junction match TRBD2. This TCR was sampled from a woman aged 55 to 70 with COVID-19, enrolled during active disease. The sequencing sample was made of peripheral blood. CDR3 loop: CASSGGGPQETQYF. In nucleotides, the sequence is TGTGCCAGCAGCGGGGGAGGGCCACAAGAGACCCAGTACTTC.